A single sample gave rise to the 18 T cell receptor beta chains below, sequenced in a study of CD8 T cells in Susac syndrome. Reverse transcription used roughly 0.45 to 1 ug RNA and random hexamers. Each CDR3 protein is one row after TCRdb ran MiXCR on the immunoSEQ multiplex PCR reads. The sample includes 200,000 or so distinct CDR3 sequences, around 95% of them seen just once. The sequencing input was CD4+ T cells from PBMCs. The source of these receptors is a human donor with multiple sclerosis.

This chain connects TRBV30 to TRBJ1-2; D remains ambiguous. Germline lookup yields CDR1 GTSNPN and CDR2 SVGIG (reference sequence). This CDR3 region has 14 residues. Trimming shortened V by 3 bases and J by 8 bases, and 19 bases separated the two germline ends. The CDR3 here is CAWRVQGVSKGYTF. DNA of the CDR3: TGTGCCTGGAGGGTCCAAGGAGTATCAAAAGGCTACACCTTC.

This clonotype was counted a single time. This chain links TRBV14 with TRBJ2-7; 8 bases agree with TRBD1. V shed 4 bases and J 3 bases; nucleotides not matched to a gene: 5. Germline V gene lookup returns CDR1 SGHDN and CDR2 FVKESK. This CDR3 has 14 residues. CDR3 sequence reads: CASSRRTGFYEQYF. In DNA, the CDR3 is TGTGCCAGCAGCCGCCGGACAGGGTTCTACGAGCAGTACTTC.

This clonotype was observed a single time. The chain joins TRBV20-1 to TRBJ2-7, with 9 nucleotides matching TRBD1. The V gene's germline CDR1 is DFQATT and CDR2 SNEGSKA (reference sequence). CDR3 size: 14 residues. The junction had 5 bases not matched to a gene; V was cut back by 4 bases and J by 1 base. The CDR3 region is CSATGTGQSYEQYF. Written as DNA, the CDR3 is TGCAGTGCTACCGGGACAGGGCAGTCCTACGAGCAGTACTTC.

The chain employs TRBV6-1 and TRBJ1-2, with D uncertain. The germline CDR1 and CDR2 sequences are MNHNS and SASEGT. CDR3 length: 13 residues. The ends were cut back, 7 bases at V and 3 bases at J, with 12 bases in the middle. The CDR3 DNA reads TGTGCCAGCACCCTCACGGACTACTATGGCTACACCTTC. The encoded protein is CASTLTDYYGYTF.

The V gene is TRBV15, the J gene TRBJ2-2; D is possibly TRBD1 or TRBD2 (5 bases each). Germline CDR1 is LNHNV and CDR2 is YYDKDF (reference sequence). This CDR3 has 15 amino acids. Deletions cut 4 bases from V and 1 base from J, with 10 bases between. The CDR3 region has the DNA TGTGCCACCAGCACCGGGACGTTGAACACCGGGGAGCTGTTTTTT. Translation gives CATSTGTLNTGELFF.

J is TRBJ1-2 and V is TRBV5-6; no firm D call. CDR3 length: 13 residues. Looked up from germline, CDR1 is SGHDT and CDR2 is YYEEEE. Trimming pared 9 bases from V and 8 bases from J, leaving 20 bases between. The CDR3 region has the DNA TGTGCCACTTCCGACCTCCAGCTTGGAGGCTACACCTTC. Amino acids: CATSDLQLGGYTF.

The CDR3, as DNA: TGTGCCAGCAGCTTAGTCGTCCGGGATGAGCAGTTCTTC. Translation: CASSLVVRDEQFF. The genes are TRBV7-3 and TRBJ2-1; D not resolved. The CDR3 sequence is 13 residues long. Trimming removed 2 bases at V and 8 bases at J, with 10 bases between. The germline CDR1 and CDR2 sequences are SGHTA and FQGTGA.

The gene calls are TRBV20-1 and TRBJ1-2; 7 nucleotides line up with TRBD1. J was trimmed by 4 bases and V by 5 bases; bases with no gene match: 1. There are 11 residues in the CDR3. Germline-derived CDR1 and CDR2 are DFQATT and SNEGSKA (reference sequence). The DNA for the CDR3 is TGCAGTGCTGGGGACAGCTATGGCTACACCTTC. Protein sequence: CSAGDSYGYTF.

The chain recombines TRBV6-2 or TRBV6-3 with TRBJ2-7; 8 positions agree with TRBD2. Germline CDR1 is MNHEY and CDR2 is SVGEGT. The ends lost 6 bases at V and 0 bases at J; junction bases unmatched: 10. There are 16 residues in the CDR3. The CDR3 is CASRLTSGGSSYEQYF. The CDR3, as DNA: TGTGCCAGCAGGTTAACCAGCGGGGGAAGCTCCTACGAGCAGTACTTC.

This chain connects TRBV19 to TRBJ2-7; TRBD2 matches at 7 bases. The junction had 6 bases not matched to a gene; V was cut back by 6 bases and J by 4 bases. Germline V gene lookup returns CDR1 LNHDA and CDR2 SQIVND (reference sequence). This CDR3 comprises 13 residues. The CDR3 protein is CASSAGVIYEQYF. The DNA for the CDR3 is TGTGCCAGTAGCGCGGGGGTCATTTACGAGCAGTACTTC.

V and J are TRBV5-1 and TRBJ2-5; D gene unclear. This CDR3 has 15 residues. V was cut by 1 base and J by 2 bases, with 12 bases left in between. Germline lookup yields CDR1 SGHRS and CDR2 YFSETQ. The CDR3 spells CASSLFSGRQETQYF. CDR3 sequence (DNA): TGCGCCAGCAGCTTGTTCTCGGGCAGACAAGAGACCCAGTACTTC.

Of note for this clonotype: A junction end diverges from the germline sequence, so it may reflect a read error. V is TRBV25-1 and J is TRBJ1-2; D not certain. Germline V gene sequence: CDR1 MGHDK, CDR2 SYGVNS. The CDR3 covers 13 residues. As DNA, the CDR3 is TGTGCCAGCAGTGCCACCAATCTGGGCAGACCGTCCTTC. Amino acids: CASSATNLGRPSF.

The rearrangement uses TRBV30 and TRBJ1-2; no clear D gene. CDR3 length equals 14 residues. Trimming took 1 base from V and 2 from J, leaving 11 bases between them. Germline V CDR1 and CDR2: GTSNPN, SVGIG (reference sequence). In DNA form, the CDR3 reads TGTGCCTGGAGTGAAGGCTTGGGGAACTATGGCTACACCTTC. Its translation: CAWSEGLGNYGYTF. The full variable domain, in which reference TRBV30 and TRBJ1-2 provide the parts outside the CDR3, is SQTIHQWPATLVQPVGSPLSLECTVEGTSNPNLYWYRQAAGRGLQLLFYSVGIGQISSEVPQNLSASRPQDRQFILSSKKLLLSDSGFYLCAWSEGLGNYGYTFGSGTRLTVV.

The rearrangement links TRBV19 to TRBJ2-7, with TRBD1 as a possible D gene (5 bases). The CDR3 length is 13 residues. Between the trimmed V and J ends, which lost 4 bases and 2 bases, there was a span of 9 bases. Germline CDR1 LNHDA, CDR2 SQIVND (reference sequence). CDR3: CASSTRQPYEQYF. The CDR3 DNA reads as TGTGCCAGTAGTACCCGACAGCCCTACGAGCAGTACTTC.

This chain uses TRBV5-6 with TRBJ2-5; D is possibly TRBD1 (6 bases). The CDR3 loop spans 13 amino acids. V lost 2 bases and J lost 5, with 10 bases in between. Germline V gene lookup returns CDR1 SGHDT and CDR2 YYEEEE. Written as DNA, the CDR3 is TGTGCCAGCAGCTTCACAGGGATCGAGACCCAGTACTTC. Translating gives CASSFTGIETQYF.

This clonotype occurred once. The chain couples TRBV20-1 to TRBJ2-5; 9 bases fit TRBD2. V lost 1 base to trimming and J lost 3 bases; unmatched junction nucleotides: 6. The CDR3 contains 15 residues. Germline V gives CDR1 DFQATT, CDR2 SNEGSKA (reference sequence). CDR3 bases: TGCAGTGCTAGAGTGGCGGGGGGGCCTGAAGAGACCCAGTACTTC. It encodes CSARVAGGPEETQYF.

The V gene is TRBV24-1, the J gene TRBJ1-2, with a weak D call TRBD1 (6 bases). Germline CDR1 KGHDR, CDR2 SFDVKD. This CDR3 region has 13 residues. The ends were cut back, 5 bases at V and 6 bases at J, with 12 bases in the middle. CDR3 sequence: CATSGRGGHGYTF. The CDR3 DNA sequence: TGTGCCACCAGTGGCCGAGGGGGGCATGGCTACACCTTC.

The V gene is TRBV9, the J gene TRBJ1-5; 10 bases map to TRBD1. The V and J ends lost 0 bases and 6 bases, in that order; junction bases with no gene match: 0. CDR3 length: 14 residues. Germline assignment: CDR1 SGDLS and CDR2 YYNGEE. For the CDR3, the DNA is TGTGCCAGCAGCGTAGGGGACAGGGGTCAGCCCCAGCATTTT. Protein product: CASSVGDRGQPQHF. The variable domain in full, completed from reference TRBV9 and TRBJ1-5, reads DSGVTQTPKHLITATGQRVTLRCSPRSGDLSVYWYQQSLDQGLQFLIQYYNGEERAKGNILERFSAQQFPDLHSELNLSSLELGDSALYFCASSVGDRGQPQHFGDGTRLSIL.